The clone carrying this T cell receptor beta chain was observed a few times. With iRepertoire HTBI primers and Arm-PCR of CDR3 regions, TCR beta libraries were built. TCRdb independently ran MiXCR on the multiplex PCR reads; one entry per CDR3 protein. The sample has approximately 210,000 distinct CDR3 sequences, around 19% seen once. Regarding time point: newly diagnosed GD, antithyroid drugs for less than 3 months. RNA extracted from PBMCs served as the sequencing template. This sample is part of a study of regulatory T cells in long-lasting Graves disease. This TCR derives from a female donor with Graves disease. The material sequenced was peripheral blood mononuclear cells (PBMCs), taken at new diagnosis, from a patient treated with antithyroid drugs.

In DNA form, the CDR3 reads TGTGCCAGCAGCACCCGACAGAGCAATCAGCCCCAGCATTTT. This codes for CASSTRQSNQPQHF. The chain employs TRBV13 and TRBJ1-5, with D possibly being TRBD1 (5 bases). CDR3 length: 14 residues. With 5 bases removed from V and 1 base from J, the gap between germline ends came to 9 bases. Germline V gene data show CDR1 as PRHDT and CDR2 as FYEKMQ (reference sequence).